In its sample, the clone carrying this TCR beta chain was seen many times. No antigen is known for it. CDR1 is SGHTA, CDR2 FQGTGA, per germline. The CDR3 runs to 14 residues. With 6 bases clipped from V and 4 bases from J, the junction kept 3 bases outside the gene matches. These data originate in a study of post-analysis software for immune sequencing data. Study-wide results and caveats: The five TRBV segments detected at higher frequency in patients than in controls included TRBV5-6, TRBV5-1 and TRBV20-1. By F measure, samples from a shared preparation batch strongly co-clustered.

Every TCR beta cDNA library bore unique molecular identifiers. TCRdb re-derived calls from the PCR reads in MiXCR, one entry per CDR3 protein. The table shows 500,000 to 600,000 distinct CDR3 sequences, with 44% occurring only once. The sequence was collected from a girl under 18 with multiple sclerosis. This chain connects TRBV7-3 to TRBJ2-1, with 10 bases identical to TRBD2. The sample taken for sequencing was blood. The CDR3 nucleotides are TGTGCCAGCAGTTCTAGCGGGGGTTACAATGAGCAGTTCTTC. Translation: CASSSSGGYNEQFF.